The rows below give T cell receptor beta chains drawn from one sample of a study of yellow fever vaccine responses in identical twins. Using its own MiXCR run on the RT-PCR reads, TCRdb lists one record per CDR3 protein. The sample carries roughly 3,600 distinct CDR3 sequences, about 89% recorded once. The sequences come from T cells from blood (PBMCs), unsorted or a sorted subset (not recorded which), collected before or after yellow fever vaccination (not recorded which). These receptors were obtained from a woman between 18 and 29 years old who received the yellow fever vaccine. Both conserved end residues are part of each CDR3. D genes are given only for firm matches. Clone size appears in some rows only: once, few, many, or a class for an expanded clone.

CDR3 DNA	CDR3 protein	D gene	V gene	J gene	clone size
TGTGCCAGCAGTTACTCCGGGGGTTCTCAGCCCCAGCATTTT	CASSYSGGSQPQHF	NA	TRBV6-5	TRBJ1-5	NA
TGTGCCAGCAGCCCGGGGAGCGGGAGGGCCTACGAGCAGTACTTC	CASSPGSGRAYEQYF	TRBD2	TRBV3-1	TRBJ2-7	NA
TGTGCCAGCAGCTTAGGGGGATGGAACACTGAAGCTTTCTTT	CASSLGGWNTEAFF	NA	TRBV11-1	TRBJ1-1	NA
TGTGCCAGCGACAGAGGAGGCTACGAGCAGTACTTC	CASDRGGYEQYF	NA	TRBV2	TRBJ2-7	NA
TGTGCCAGCGCTTACGGGGAGGACAGCCTCCAGTCCCAGCATTTT	CASAYGEDSLQSQHF	NA	TRBV6-2/TRBV6-3	TRBJ1-5	NA
TGTGCCAGCAGACTCCAGGGAGTCGGGATCTACGAGCAGTACTTC	CASRLQGVGIYEQYF	NA	TRBV6-2/TRBV6-3	TRBJ2-7	NA
TGCAGTGCCCCGACCTACAATGAGCAGTTCTTC	CSAPTYNEQFF	NA	TRBV20-1	TRBJ2-1	NA
TGTGCCAGCAGCTTAGTCCAGGGCAGTACCCTCCACTTT	CASSLVQGSTLHF	NA	TRBV13	TRBJ1-6	NA
TGTGCCAGCAGTTACTCGACAGGATACTATGGCTACACCTTC	CASSYSTGYYGYTF	NA	TRBV6-5	TRBJ1-2	NA
TGTGCCAGCAGTCCTCGAACCCGGGACAGGGAAGATACGCAGTATTTT	CASSPRTRDREDTQYF	TRBD1	TRBV12-3/TRBV12-4	TRBJ2-3	NA
TGCGCCAGCAGCCAAGGATTGGAGGCCCACTACGAGCAGTACTTC	CASSQGLEAHYEQYF	NA	TRBV4-3	TRBJ2-7	NA
TGTGCCAGCTCATCATTAGGGGCCCCGGGACAGAGCTACGAGCAGTACTTC	CASSSLGAPGQSYEQYF	TRBD1	TRBV18	TRBJ2-7	NA
TGTGCCATCAGTAGGGTCGCGGAAGGCACTGAAGCTTTCTTT	CAISRVAEGTEAFF	NA	TRBV10-3	TRBJ1-1	NA
TGTGCCAGCAGCCAAGCCAGGGACGATGAAAAACTGTTTTTT	CASSQARDDEKLFF	NA	TRBV3-1	TRBJ1-4	NA
TGTGCCAGCAGTTACGACGGATACAATGAGCAGTTCTTC	CASSYDGYNEQFF	NA	TRBV6-2/TRBV6-3	TRBJ2-1	NA
TGTGCCAGCAGCTTAAATTCGGGCAGTCAAGAGACCCAGTACTTC	CASSLNSGSQETQYF	NA	TRBV7-6	TRBJ2-5	NA
TGCGCCAGCAGTAACGACGACGATGAGACCCAGTACTTC	CASSNDDDETQYF	NA	TRBV5-1	TRBJ2-5	NA
TGTGCCAGCAGTGAAGGAGGGACTAATGAAAAACTGTTTTTT	CASSEGGTNEKLFF	NA	TRBV2	TRBJ1-4	few
TGCGCCAGCAGCCATGACAGCTACGAGCAGTACTTC	CASSHDSYEQYF	NA	TRBV4-3	TRBJ2-7	NA
TGCAGTGCTAGAGGGCCTAGCGTATACCAAGAGACCCAGTACTTC	CSARGPSVYQETQYF	NA	TRBV20-1	TRBJ2-5	NA
TGTGCCAGCAGTTACTCGGGGGACAGAGTGTACGAGCAGTACTTC	CASSYSGDRVYEQYF	TRBD1	TRBV6-5	TRBJ2-7	NA
TGCGCCAGCAGCCAAGATAGCGGGAGTAAATACAATGAGCAGTTCTTC	CASSQDSGSKYNEQFF	TRBD2	TRBV4-3	TRBJ2-1	once
TGTGCCAGCAGTGTATTACAAGGGACCGGGGAGCTGTTTTTT	CASSVLQGTGELFF	NA	TRBV2	TRBJ2-2	NA
TGTGCCAGCAGCCAAGGACTAGCGGGGGGGGCCTACAATGAGCAGTTCTTC	CASSQGLAGGAYNEQFF	TRBD2	TRBV4-2	TRBJ2-1	NA
TGTGCCAGCGGAGGGCTTGGAAACACCATATATTTT	CASGGLGNTIYF	NA	TRBV19	TRBJ1-3	NA
TGCGCCAGCAGTGAGGAGGGGCCGGGGGCCCCGGAGCAGTTCTTC	CASSEEGPGAPEQFF	NA	TRBV10-1	TRBJ2-1	NA
TGCAGCGTTTTTGTCCTACGGGGGAGGTATGGCTACACCTTC	CSVFVLRGRYGYTF	NA	TRBV29-1	TRBJ1-2	NA
TGCGCCAGCAGCTTTACTAGCGGCACAGATACGCAGTATTTT	CASSFTSGTDTQYF	TRBD2	TRBV5-1	TRBJ2-3	NA
TGTGCCAGCAGCAAGCAAGTAGTACAACAGACCTACGAGCAGTACTTT	CASSKQVVQQTYEQYF	NA	TRBV6-1	TRBJ2-7	NA
TGTGCCATCATTGACAGGGGCCGTAACTATGGCTACACCTTC	CAIIDRGRNYGYTF	TRBD1	TRBV10-3	TRBJ1-2	NA
TGTGCCTGGAGGATATCCGGGAGCACAGATACGCAGTATTTT	CAWRISGSTDTQYF	NA	TRBV30	TRBJ2-3	NA
TGTGCCAGCAGCTTAGCGGCAGCTTATAATTCACCCCTCCACTTT	CASSLAAAYNSPLHF	NA	TRBV7-2	TRBJ1-6	NA
TGTGCCAGCAGTTACTCGGGACTAGCGGGAGCCCCAAATGAGCAGTTCTTC	CASSYSGLAGAPNEQFF	TRBD2	TRBV6-5	TRBJ2-1	NA
TGCAGTGCCCAGAGCGGGGGGACCTACAATGAGCAGTTCTTC	CSAQSGGTYNEQFF	TRBD2	TRBV20-1	TRBJ2-1	few
TGTGCCAGCAGCCTACATGGACAGGTTCAAGAGACCCAGTACTTC	CASSLHGQVQETQYF	TRBD1	TRBV6-8	TRBJ2-5	NA
TGTGCCAGCAGCCAAGCGGGGACTAAGCAAGAGACCCAGTACTTC	CASSQAGTKQETQYF	TRBD2	TRBV3-1	TRBJ2-5	NA